The 19 T cell receptor beta chains in this list originate from one sample, sequenced in a study of T cell repertoires in cytomegalovirus infection (dated by TCRdb to between 2018 and 2020). This specimen's treatment or condition label, per the study, means: in vitro stimulation with specific CMV peptide epitopes to enrich CMV-specific T cells. TCRdb lists the instrument as Illumina HiSeq 1500. TCRdb reworked the public reads: Q25 trimming with fastp, MiXCR clone assembly, productive beta chains retained. Entries are consolidated by CDR3 protein sequence, retaining the most common genes and DNA. The sample table shows 360,000 or so distinct CDR3 sequences, and about 35% are seen once. The biggest ten clones account for about 13% of the sample. These receptors are not linked to any known antigen. The sequenced sample was cultured PBMCs, obtained from culture after CMV antigen stimulation. These receptors all come from a human donor in good health (CMV status not recorded). Some clones in this sample may be carry-over from other donors' samples.

The gene calls are TRBV28 and TRBJ2-7, with 7 bases that match TRBD1. J lost 2 bases, V lost 8 bases, and 9 bases had no gene match. CDR1 and CDR2 (germline): MDHEN, SYDVKM. The CDR3 length is 14 residues. CDR3 DNA sequence: TGTGCCAGCTATGGGACAGTTCCTACCTACGAGCAGTACTTC. Translated, it gives CASYGTVPTYEQYF.

In its sample, this clonotype was seen a few times. The chain recombines TRBV7-2 with TRBJ2-1; the match to TRBD2 covers 7 bases. V lost 4 bases to trimming and J lost 7 bases; unmatched junction nucleotides: 10. CDR1 is SGHTA and CDR2 is FQGNSA in the germline V gene. This CDR3 region has 15 residues. The CDR3 is CASSWGGGRWNEQFF. The DNA for the CDR3 is TGTGCCAGCAGCTGGGGGGGAGGGCGGTGGAATGAGCAGTTCTTC.

This clonotype has only a few counts. This chain connects TRBV7-9 to TRBJ2-7; D is uncertain. Germline V gene lookup returns CDR1 SEHNR and CDR2 FQNEAQ (reference sequence). The CDR3 covers 12 residues. V was pared by 3 bases and J by 0 bases, with 3 bases between. The CDR3 coding sequence is TGTGCCAGCAGCTTCGTCTCCTACGAGCAGTACTTC. Encoded protein: CASSFVSYEQYF.

This clonotype was detected only a few times. This chain uses TRBV25-1 with TRBJ1-4; 9 bases fit TRBD1. This CDR3 has 14 amino acids. From germline, CDR1 is MGHDK and CDR2 SYGVNS. V shed 3 bases and J 7 bases; nucleotides not matched to a gene: 3. Here the CDR3 reads CASSDTGGVEKLFF. Here the CDR3 DNA reads TGTGCCAGCAGTGACACAGGGGGCGTTGAAAAACTGTTTTTT.

The J gene is TRBJ2-5, the V gene TRBV7-6; tentative D call: TRBD1 (6 bases). Trimming took off 4 bases at V and 0 bases at J, with 9 bases between the two ends. The CDR3 loop spans 14 amino acids. Germline V CDR1 and CDR2: SGHVS, FNYEAQ. The CDR3 sequence is CASSSGAYQETQYF. The CDR3, as DNA: TGTGCCAGCAGCTCAGGGGCTTACCAAGAGACCCAGTACTTC.

On this clonotype: A much larger clone sits a single nucleotide away, making a read error possible. The chain employs TRBV7-2 and TRBJ2-3; TRBD2 is a possible D gene (5 bases). CDR1 SGHTA and CDR2 FQGNSA come from the germline V gene. V was pared by 5 bases and J by 4 bases, with 19 bases between. The CDR3 has 16 amino acids. The CDR3 sequence is CASSQGSSGKADTQYF. The DNA for the CDR3 is TGTGCCAGCAGCCAAGGGTCGAGCGGAAAAGCAGATACGCAGTATTTT.

The V call is TRBV7-9, the J call TRBJ2-1; 8 bases agree with TRBD2. From germline, CDR1 is SEHNR and CDR2 FQNEAQ (reference sequence). Trimming took 5 bases from V and 10 from J; bases not matched to a gene: 13. This CDR3 region has 15 residues. The CDR3 here is CASSPPSGWAREQFF. In DNA form, the CDR3 reads TGTGCCAGCAGCCCGCCTAGCGGGTGGGCTCGAGAGCAGTTCTTC.

The chain is built from TRBV19 and TRBJ1-5; 7 bases map to TRBD1. CDR3 length: 13 amino acids. V lost 7 bases to trimming and J lost 7 bases; unmatched junction nucleotides: 7. Germline V gene lookup returns CDR1 LNHDA and CDR2 SQIVND (reference sequence). The DNA of the CDR3 is TGTGCCAGTATGGGGGACAGCCAACAGCCCCAGCATTTT. It is translated as CASMGDSQQPQHF.

This clonotype was seen only a few times. The genes are TRBV6-5 and TRBJ2-7; D possibly corresponds to TRBD1 (5 bases). Germline loops: CDR1 MNHEY, CDR2 SVGAGI. This CDR3 comprises 14 residues. Trimming left V 6 bases short and J 0 bases short, with 12 bases between. The CDR3 region has the DNA TGTGCCAGCAGGACCATGGGGCCCTCCTACGAGCAGTACTTC. It codes for CASRTMGPSYEQYF.

This rearrangement joins TRBV27 to TRBJ2-7; 9 bases align to TRBD2. The V and J ends lost 3 bases and 4 bases, in that order; junction bases with no gene match: 7. The CDR3 spans 15 residues. CDR1 MNHEY and CDR2 SMNVEV come from the germline V gene (reference sequence). The CDR3 DNA reads as TGTGCCAGCAGTTTCTACACTAGCGGGTTGTACGAGCAGTACTTC. Encoded protein: CASSFYTSGLYEQYF.

The chain combines TRBV2 with TRBJ2-3, with D hard to call. CDR1 and CDR2 (germline): SNHLY, FYNNEI. The CDR3 covers 16 residues. Trimming cost V 1 base and J 1 base, with 12 bases left between them. The CDR3 region is CASSEGLFLGTDTQYF. The CDR3 bases are TGTGCCAGCAGTGAAGGACTTTTTTTAGGCACAGATACGCAGTATTTT.

A few counts support this clonotype. V usage is TRBV3-1 and J usage is TRBJ1-2, with 7 nucleotides matching TRBD1. In germline, CDR1 is LGHDT, CDR2 YNNKEL (reference sequence). With V trimmed by 1 base and J by 4 bases, 6 bases remained unmatched. This CDR3 has 15 amino acids. CDR3 in DNA: TGTGCCAGCAGCCAAGCCGACACAGGGGTCTATGGCTACACCTTC. Protein product: CASSQADTGVYGYTF.

The V call is TRBV6-1, the J call TRBJ1-2; 11 bases are a match to TRBD1. The germline V gene encodes CDR1 MNHNS and CDR2 SASEGT. CDR3 length: 12 residues. Germline trimming cut 6 bases from V and 12 bases from J; bases unmatched to any gene: 6. The CDR3 region has the DNA TGTGCCAGCAGCTCCGGGACAGGGGGGCACACCTTC. Translating it yields CASSSGTGGHTF.

The chain employs TRBV7-6 and TRBJ2-5; TRBD2 matches at 9 bases. The trim removed 2 bases at V and 4 bases at J, leaving 5 bases unmatched. The CDR3 is made up of 15 amino acids. CDR1 SGHVS and CDR2 FNYEAQ come from the germline V gene. The CDR3 DNA follows: TGTGCCAGCAGCTTAATAGCGGGAGATCGAGAGACCCAGTACTTC. This codes for CASSLIAGDRETQYF.

The V and J genes are TRBV3-1 and TRBJ2-2; D might be TRBD2 (6 bases). The V gene lost 2 bases and the J gene lost 5 bases, with 21 bases spanning the gap. Germline CDR1 is LGHDT and CDR2 is YNNKEL (reference sequence). There are 18 residues in the CDR3. The CDR3 here is CASSQSLSGGAWTGELFF. The CDR3 coding sequence is TGTGCCAGCAGCCAAAGCCTATCAGGAGGGGCATGGACCGGGGAGCTGTTTTTT.

The chain joins TRBV19 to TRBJ2-1; 8 positions agree with TRBD2. Germline values: CDR1 LNHDA, CDR2 SQIVND (reference sequence). Unmatched junction bases numbered 6, after V lost 5 bases and J lost 3 bases. The CDR3 spans 15 residues. For the CDR3, the DNA is TGTGCCAGTAGTCTCTCGGGAGGGTTCTACAATGAGCAGTTCTTC. Amino acid sequence: CASSLSGGFYNEQFF.

In this sample, this clonotype turned up a few times. The chain is built from TRBV29-1 and TRBJ2-1; no firm D call. The V gene lost 6 bases and the J gene lost 5 bases, with 5 bases spanning the gap. Looked up from germline, CDR1 is SQVTM and CDR2 is ANQGSEA. The length of the CDR3 is 10 residues. CDR3 sequence: CSVWDNEQFF. The CDR3 DNA reads TGCAGCGTGTGGGACAATGAGCAGTTCTTC.

This clonotype was counted many times. V usage is TRBV10-3 and J usage is TRBJ2-1; D not resolved. The CDR3 contains 12 residues. Per germline, CDR1 ENHRY and CDR2 SYGVKD. V lost 8 bases and J lost 9, with 14 bases in between. The DNA for the CDR3 is TGTGCCATCGGGATCGCGTACGGTGAGCAGTTCTTC. Translated, it gives CAIGIAYGEQFF.

This clonotype has just a few counts. At one end, the junction sequence differs from germline, possibly due to a read error. The V gene is TRBV12-3 or TRBV12-4, the J gene TRBJ2-3, with 12 bases fitting TRBD2. The CDR3 is 14 residues long. In DNA form, the CDR3 reads TGTGCCAGCAGTCTAGCGGGAGGGTCAGATACGCAGTATTTT. This sequence encodes CASSLAGGSDTQYF.